This T cell receptor (beta chain) was recovered during a study of blood T cell repertoires in COVID-19. About the research overall: Samples representing acute and convalescent COVID-19 were sourced from the United States, Italy and Spain.

In the original workflow: For nucleated cells, counts were estimated from reference gene primer amplification. Sequenced by immunoSEQ multiplex PCR; TCRdb stores in-frame clones only, minus some. For V, J and clone size, that table is used; D and trimming come from the DNA. The table shows under 45,000 clones, with over 70% occurring only once. Germline assignment: CDR1 SGHTA and CDR2 FQGNSA. The CDR3 consists of 14 residues. Deletions cut 2 bases from V and 2 bases from J, with 7 bases between. Specimen: peripheral blood. The chain combines TRBV7-2 with TRBJ1-5; D gene unclear. The sequence derives from a man older than 75 with active COVID-19. CDR3 coding DNA: TGTGCCAGCAGCTTAAGCGGCCGCAATCAGCCCCAGCATTTT. Translating it yields CASSLSGRNQPQHF.